This T cell receptor beta chain was captured in a study of cytomegalovirus exposure and HLA in healthy donors. Study-level findings and limits: Looking again later, the authors saw that most CMV-associated TCR beta chains seemed HLA-restricted.

Germline trimming cut 2 bases from V and 4 bases from J; bases unmatched to any gene: 6. Germline V gene lookup returns CDR1 MGHDK and CDR2 SYGVNS. This CDR3 is 16 amino acids long. Regarding this clone: Its specificity is unknown.

The study ran its PCR with 60 Vbeta and 13 Jbeta primers. Only in-frame clones appear in the TCRdb table, and some are missing; sequencing was by immunoSEQ multiplex PCR. The sample includes 210,000 or so clones, more than 65% of them seen just once. This sequence joins TRBV25-1 and TRBJ2-1; 9 nucleotides match TRBD2. This clonotype originated in a man between 18 and 29 years old in good health and CMV-seronegative. Sequenced sample: PBMCs. CDR3 region: CASSERGLAGYNEQFF. The DNA of the CDR3 is TGTGCCAGCAGTGAACGTGGTCTAGCGGGATACAATGAGCAGTTCTTC.